These 18 T cell receptor beta chains came from one sample sequenced in a study of vaccination effects on CD4 cells after COVID-19. No antigen is known for these receptors. This table comes from immunoSEQ multiplex PCR, and its TCRdb copy is limited to in-frame clones, with some not included. The data show about 70,000 clones, with around 72% seen just once and 5% to 6% held by the top ten. Sequencing in the ViraFEST assay came after antigen-specific CD4+ T cells had been expanded with viral peptide pools, which were used to stimulate PBMC. Around day 10 of culture, CD4+ T cells were separated out. This person caught SARS-CoV-2 sometime from March to December 2020, and PCR testing confirmed the infection. The source material was CD4+ T cells from PBMCs cultured with HIV peptides, sampled before COVID-19 vaccination. The subset denotes: HIV-1 Nef peptide pool negative control/reference culture. These receptors were collected from a human donor who had a prior SARS-CoV-2 infection.

The J gene is TRBJ2-5, the V gene TRBV3-1 (or the pseudogene TRBV3-2); possible D gene TRBD1, 6 bases. CDR1 is LGHDT and CDR2 is YNNKEL in the germline V gene (reference sequence). CDR3 length: 13 residues. Trimming cost V 7 bases and J 3 bases, with 12 bases left between them. The CDR3 DNA follows: TGTGCCAGCACCCGACAGGTGGAAGAGACCCAGTACTTC. Translating it yields CASTRQVEETQYF.

The chain uses TRBV5-6 and TRBJ2-7; perhaps TRBD1 as D (6 bases). CDR3 length: 13 residues. V was trimmed by 5 bases and J by 9 bases, leaving 18 bases between them. CDR1 is SGHDT and CDR2 is YYEEEE in the germline V gene. CDR3 sequence reads: CASSEYRRGPQYF. CDR3 sequence (DNA): TGTGCCAGCAGTGAATACCGCAGGGGACCGCAGTACTTC. The complete variable domain, with remaining parts taken from reference TRBV5-6 and TRBJ2-7, reads DAGVTQSPTHLIKTRGQQVTLRCSPKSGHDTVSWYQQALGQGPQFIFQYYEEEERQRGNFPDRFSGHQFPNYSSELNVNALLLGDSALYLCASSEYRRGPQYFGPGTRLTVT.

The chain is built from TRBV19 and TRBJ1-1; D not certain. V lost 1 base and J 1 base, leaving 4 bases between the germline ends. CDR3 length equals 13 residues. Germline lookup yields CDR1 LNHDA and CDR2 SQIVND (reference sequence). CDR3 residues: CASSIAWNTEAFF. The CDR3 DNA reads as TGTGCCAGTAGTATAGCGTGGAACACTGAAGCTTTCTTT.

The V gene is TRBV9, the J gene TRBJ1-6; 8 bases map to TRBD1. V shed 3 bases and J 14 bases; nucleotides not matched to a gene: 7. CDR1 is SGDLS, CDR2 YYNGEE, per germline. The CDR3 contains 13 residues. This CDR3 reads CASSGSQGASLHF. The CDR3 nucleotides are TGTGCCAGCAGCGGCAGCCAGGGGGCATCCCTCCACTTT.

This chain uses TRBV9 with TRBJ2-7; D is possibly TRBD2 (6 bases). This CDR3 has 15 residues. From germline, CDR1 is SGDLS and CDR2 YYNGEE. V lost 0 bases, J lost 4 bases, and 14 bases lay in between. The CDR3 sequence: CASSVATGVGYEQYF. The CDR3 DNA is TGTGCCAGCAGCGTAGCAACGGGAGTTGGGTACGAGCAGTACTTC. The full variable domain, rest sourced from reference TRBV9 and TRBJ2-7, is DSGVTQTPKHLITATGQRVTLRCSPRSGDLSVYWYQQSLDQGLQFLIQYYNGEERAKGNILERFSAQQFPDLHSELNLSSLELGDSALYFCASSVATGVGYEQYFGPGTRLTVT.

CDR3 loop: CASSEWGMNTEAFF. The CDR3, as DNA: TGTGCCAGCAGTGAATGGGGGATGAACACTGAAGCTTTCTTT. V and J are TRBV25-1 and TRBJ1-1; D may be TRBD1 (5 bases). This CDR3 has 14 amino acids. CDR1 and CDR2 from the germline V gene are MGHDK and SYGVNS. Trimming stripped 1 base from V and 0 bases from J, with 6 bases between.

This chain uses TRBV24-1 with TRBJ2-3; D gene ambiguous. The V end lost 0 bases, the J end lost 1 base, and 10 bases lay between the germline ends. This CDR3 is built from 16 residues. In germline, CDR1 is KGHDR, CDR2 SFDVKD. The CDR3 loop reads CATSDLRSGGTDTQYF. As DNA, the CDR3 is TGTGCCACCAGTGATTTGCGCAGTGGGGGCACAGATACGCAGTATTTT.

The table lists this clone with a few counts. The rearrangement links TRBV7-9 to TRBJ1-4; tentatively, D is TRBD1 (5 bases). This CDR3 is 14 amino acids long. The ends were cut back, 1 base at V and 4 bases at J, with 7 bases in the middle. Germline values: CDR1 SEHNR, CDR2 FQNEAQ (reference sequence). Written as DNA, the CDR3 is TGTGCCAGCAGCTTAGGACAGAGTAATGAAAAACTGTTTTTT. It translates to CASSLGQSNEKLFF.

This rearrangement joins TRBV7-9 to TRBJ2-1, with D hard to call. Germline V gene sequence: CDR1 SEHNR, CDR2 FQNEAQ (reference sequence). V lost 1 base and J 5 bases, leaving 15 bases between the germline ends. This CDR3 is 16 amino acids long. CDR3 residues: CASSLGLEFPNNEQFF. CDR3 in DNA: TGTGCCAGCAGCTTAGGGCTTGAGTTCCCTAACAATGAGCAGTTCTTC.

The chain carries TRBV4-1 and TRBJ1-2; D is undetermined. Germline assignment: CDR1 MGHRA and CDR2 YSYEKL. This CDR3 spans 14 amino acids. The V and J ends lost 5 bases and 0 bases respectively, with 10 bases between them. CDR3 loop: CASSSRWSNYGYTF. DNA for the CDR3: TGCGCCAGCAGCTCGAGGTGGTCTAACTATGGCTACACCTTC.

This sequence joins TRBV4-1 and TRBJ1-5; D is possibly TRBD1 (6 bases). V lost 5 bases and J 3 bases, leaving 14 bases between the germline ends. The germline V gene encodes CDR1 MGHRA and CDR2 YSYEKL. This CDR3 contains 15 residues. CDR3 sequence (DNA): TGCGCCAGCAGCTCCTCCGGACAGCCCAATCAGCCCCAGCATTTT. Amino acid sequence: CASSSSGQPNQPQHF.

The rearrangement links TRBV29-1 to TRBJ2-1; TRBD2 aligns across 9 bases. CDR1 and CDR2 from the germline V gene are SQVTM and ANQGSEA. There are 18 residues in the CDR3. Trimming at V came to 1 base and at J to 6 bases, leaving 16 bases not matched to a gene. The CDR3 here is CSVEGVGLAGLSFNEQFF. The CDR3 DNA reads as TGCAGCGTTGAAGGAGTCGGGCTAGCGGGATTAAGCTTCAATGAGCAGTTCTTC.

The chain links TRBV5-1 to TRBJ1-2; no firm D call. V was pared by 5 bases and J by 5 bases, with 10 bases between. CDR3 length: 12 residues. The V gene's germline CDR1 is SGHRS and CDR2 YFSETQ. CDR3 amino acids: CASRVVGYGYTF. The CDR3 coding sequence is TGCGCCAGCAGGGTGGTTGGGTATGGCTACACCTTC.

The J gene is TRBJ2-5, the V gene TRBV14; the D gene could be TRBD1 or TRBD2 (6 bases each). V was pared by 6 bases and J by 4 bases, with 18 bases between. The CDR3 contains 15 residues. CDR1 and CDR2 from the germline V gene are SGHDN and FVKESK. CDR3 bases: TGTGCCAGCAGTCCTCGACGGGGGCTTGGAGAGACCCAGTACTTC. Translated: CASSPRRGLGETQYF. Drawing the rest from reference TRBV14 and TRBJ2-5, the complete variable domain is EAGVTQFPSHSVIEKGQTVTLRCDPISGHDNLYWYRRVMGKEIKFLLHFVKESKQDESGMPNNRFLAERTGGTYSTLKVQPAELEDSGVYFCASSPRRGLGETQYFGPGTRLLVL.

This clone was seen only once. The chain has TRBV9 and TRBJ2-5, with TRBD2 matching over 12 bases. V gave up 3 bases and J gave up 3 bases; unmatched junction bases: 9. Per germline, CDR1 SGDLS and CDR2 YYNGEE. This CDR3 contains 17 residues. CDR3 DNA sequence: TGTGCCAGCAGCGGGCTAGCGGGGGGGCCATTTAAAGAGACCCAGTACTTC. It specifies CASSGLAGGPFKETQYF.

J is TRBJ1-6 and V is TRBV7-3; no firm D call. This CDR3 region has 19 residues. The germline gives CDR1 SGHTA, CDR2 FQGTGA. The CDR3 sequence: CVGKMREAAQSRFNSPLHF. The CDR3 coding sequence is TGTGTAGGGAAAATGAGGGAGGCGGCCCAGAGCCGCTTTAATTCACCCCTCCACTTT.

The chain joins TRBV3-1 (or the pseudogene TRBV3-2) to TRBJ2-1; 10 positions match TRBD2. Germline CDR1 LGHDT, CDR2 YNNKEL (reference sequence). The V gene end was trimmed by 4 bases and the J gene end by 3 bases; junction bases not matched to a gene: 21. The CDR3 runs 21 residues. This CDR3 reads CASSLIPGLARRQYHYNEQFF. The CDR3 DNA is TGTGCCAGCAGCCTTATCCCGGGACTAGCGAGACGTCAATACCACTACAATGAGCAGTTCTTC.

The chain recombines TRBV5-1 with TRBJ1-2; D is unresolved. There are 13 residues in the CDR3. The V and J ends lost 2 bases and 8 bases respectively, with 13 bases between them. Germline values: CDR1 SGHRS, CDR2 YFSETQ. CDR3 coding DNA: TGCGCCAGCAGCTTTATAGGGAAAGGCGGCTACACCTTC. Protein sequence: CASSFIGKGGYTF.